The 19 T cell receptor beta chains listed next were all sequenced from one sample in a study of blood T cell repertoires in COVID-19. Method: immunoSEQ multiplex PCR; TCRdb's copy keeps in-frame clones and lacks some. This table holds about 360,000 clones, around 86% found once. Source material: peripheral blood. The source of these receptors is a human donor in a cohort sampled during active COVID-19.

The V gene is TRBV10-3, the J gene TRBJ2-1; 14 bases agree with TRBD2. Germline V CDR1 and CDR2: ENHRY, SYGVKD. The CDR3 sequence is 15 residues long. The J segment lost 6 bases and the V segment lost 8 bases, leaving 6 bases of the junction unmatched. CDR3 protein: CAIWAGTSGSNEQFF. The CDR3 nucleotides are TGTGCCATCTGGGCCGGGACTAGCGGGAGCAATGAGCAGTTCTTC.

The chain's CDR3 is CASSFGTEAFF. The DNA for the CDR3 is TGTGCCAGCAGCTTCGGTACTGAAGCTTTCTTT. V gene TRBV11-1 combines with J gene TRBJ1-1; D call uncertain. Trimming left V 3 bases short and J 5 bases short, with 4 bases between. CDR3 length: 11 residues. Germline values: CDR1 SGHAT, CDR2 FQDESV (reference sequence). Looking up the rest from reference TRBV11-1 and TRBJ1-1 gives the full variable domain: EAEVAQSPRYKITEKSQAVAFWCDPISGHATLYWYRQILGQGPELLVQFQDESVVDDSQLPKDRFSAERLKGVDSTLKIQPAELGDSAMYLCASSFGTEAFFGQGTRLTVV.

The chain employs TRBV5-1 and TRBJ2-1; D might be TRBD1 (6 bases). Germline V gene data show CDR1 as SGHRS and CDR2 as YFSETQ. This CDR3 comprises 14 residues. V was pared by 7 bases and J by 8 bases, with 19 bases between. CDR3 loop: CASGHPGQPYEQFF. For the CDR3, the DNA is TGCGCCAGCGGCCACCCCGGACAGCCCTATGAGCAGTTCTTC.

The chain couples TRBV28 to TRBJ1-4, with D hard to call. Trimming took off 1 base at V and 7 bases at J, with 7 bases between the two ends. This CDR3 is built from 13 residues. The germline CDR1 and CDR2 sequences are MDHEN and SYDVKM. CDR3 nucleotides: TGTGCCAGCAGTTTATCGGAGACTGAAAAACTGTTTTTT. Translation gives CASSLSETEKLFF. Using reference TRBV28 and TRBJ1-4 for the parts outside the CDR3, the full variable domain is DVKVTQSSRYLVKRTGEKVFLECVQDMDHENMFWYRQDPGLGLRLIYFSYDVKMKEKGDIPEGYSVSREKKERFSLILESASTNQTSMYLCASSLSETEKLFFGSGTQLSVL.

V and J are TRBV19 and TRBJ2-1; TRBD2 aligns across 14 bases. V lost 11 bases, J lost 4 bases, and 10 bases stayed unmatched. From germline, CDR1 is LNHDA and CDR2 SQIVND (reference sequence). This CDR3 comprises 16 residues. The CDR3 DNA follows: TGTGCCTGCTCTCGAAGACTAGCGGGAGGGTACAATGAGCAGTTCTTC. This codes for CACSRRLAGGYNEQFF.

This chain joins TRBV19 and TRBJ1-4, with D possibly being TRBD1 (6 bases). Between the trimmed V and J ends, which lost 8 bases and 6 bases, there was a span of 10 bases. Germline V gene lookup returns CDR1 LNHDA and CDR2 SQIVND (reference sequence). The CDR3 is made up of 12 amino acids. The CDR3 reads CASPRGDEKLFF. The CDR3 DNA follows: TGTGCCAGTCCCAGGGGCGATGAAAAACTGTTTTTT.

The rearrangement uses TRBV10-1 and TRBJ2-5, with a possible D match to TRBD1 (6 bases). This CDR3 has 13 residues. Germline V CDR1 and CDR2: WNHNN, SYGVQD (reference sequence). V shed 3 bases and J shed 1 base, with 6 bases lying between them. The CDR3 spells CASSEGGQETQYF. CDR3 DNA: TGCGCCAGCAGTGAAGGGGGCCAAGAGACCCAGTACTTC.

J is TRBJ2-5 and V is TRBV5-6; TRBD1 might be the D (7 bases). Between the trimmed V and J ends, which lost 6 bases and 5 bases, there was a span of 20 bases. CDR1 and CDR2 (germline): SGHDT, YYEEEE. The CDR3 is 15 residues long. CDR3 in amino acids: CASTHRGLLGETQYF. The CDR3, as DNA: TGTGCCAGCACCCACAGGGGACTCCTGGGGGAGACCCAGTACTTC.

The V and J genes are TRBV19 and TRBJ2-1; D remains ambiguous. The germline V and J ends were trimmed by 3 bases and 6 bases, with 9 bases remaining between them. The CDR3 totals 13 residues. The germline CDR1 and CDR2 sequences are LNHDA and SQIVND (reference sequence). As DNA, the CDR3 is TGTGCCAGTAGTATGGATCGGGTCAATGAGCAGTTCTTC. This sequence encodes CASSMDRVNEQFF.

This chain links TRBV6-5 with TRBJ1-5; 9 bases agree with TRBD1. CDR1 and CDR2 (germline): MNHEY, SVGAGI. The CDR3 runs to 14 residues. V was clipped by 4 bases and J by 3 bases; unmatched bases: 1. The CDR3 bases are TGTGCCAGCAGTTGGGACAGGGTCAATCAGCCCCAGCATTTT. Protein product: CASSWDRVNQPQHF.

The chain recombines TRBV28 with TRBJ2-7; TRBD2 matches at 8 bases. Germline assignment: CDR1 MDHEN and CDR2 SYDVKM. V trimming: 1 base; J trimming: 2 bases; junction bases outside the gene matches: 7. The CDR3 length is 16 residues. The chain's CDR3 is CASSLLGSGGTYEQYF. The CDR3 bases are TGTGCCAGCAGTTTATTAGGGTCGGGAGGGACCTACGAGCAGTACTTC. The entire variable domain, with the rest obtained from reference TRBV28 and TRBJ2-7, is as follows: DVKVTQSSRYLVKRTGEKVFLECVQDMDHENMFWYRQDPGLGLRLIYFSYDVKMKEKGDIPEGYSVSREKKERFSLILESASTNQTSMYLCASSLLGSGGTYEQYFGPGTRLTVT.

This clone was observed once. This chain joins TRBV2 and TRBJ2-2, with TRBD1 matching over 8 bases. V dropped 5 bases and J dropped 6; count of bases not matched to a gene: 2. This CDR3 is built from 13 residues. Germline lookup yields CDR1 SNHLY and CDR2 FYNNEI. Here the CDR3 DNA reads TGTGCCAGCAGTAAGGACAGGGCCGGGGAGCTGTTTTTT. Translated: CASSKDRAGELFF.

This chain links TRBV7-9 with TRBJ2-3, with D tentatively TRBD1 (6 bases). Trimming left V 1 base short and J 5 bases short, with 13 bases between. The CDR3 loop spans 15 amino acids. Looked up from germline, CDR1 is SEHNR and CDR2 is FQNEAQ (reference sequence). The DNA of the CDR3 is TGTGCCAGCAGCTTAGAAGACAGGTCGGGAGATACGCAGTATTTT. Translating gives CASSLEDRSGDTQYF.

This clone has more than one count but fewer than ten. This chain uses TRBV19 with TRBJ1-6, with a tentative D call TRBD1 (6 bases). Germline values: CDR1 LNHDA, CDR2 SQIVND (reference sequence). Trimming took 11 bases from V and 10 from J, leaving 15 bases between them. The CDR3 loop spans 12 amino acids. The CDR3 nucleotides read TGTGCCGCCTCAGGGGAGGGCTCACCCCTCCACTTT. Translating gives CAASGEGSPLHF.

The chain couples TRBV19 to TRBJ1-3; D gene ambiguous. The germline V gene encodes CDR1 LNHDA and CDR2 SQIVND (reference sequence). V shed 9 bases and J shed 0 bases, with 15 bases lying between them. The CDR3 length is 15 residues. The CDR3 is CASRFSISSGNTIYF. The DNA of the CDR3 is TGTGCCAGCCGTTTTTCTATTAGCTCTGGAAACACCATATATTTT.

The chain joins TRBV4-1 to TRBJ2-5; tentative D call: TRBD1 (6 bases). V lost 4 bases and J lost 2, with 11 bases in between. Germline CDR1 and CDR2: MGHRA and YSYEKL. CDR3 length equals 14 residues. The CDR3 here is CASSPRQEQETQYF. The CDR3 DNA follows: TGCGCCAGCAGCCCCCGACAGGAGCAAGAGACCCAGTACTTC.

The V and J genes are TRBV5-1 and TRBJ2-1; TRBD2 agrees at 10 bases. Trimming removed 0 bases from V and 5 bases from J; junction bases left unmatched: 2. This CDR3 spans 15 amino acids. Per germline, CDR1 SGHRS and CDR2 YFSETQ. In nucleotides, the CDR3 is TGCGCCAGCAGCTTGGGGACTAGCGGAAACAATGAGCAGTTCTTC. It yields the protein CASSLGTSGNNEQFF.

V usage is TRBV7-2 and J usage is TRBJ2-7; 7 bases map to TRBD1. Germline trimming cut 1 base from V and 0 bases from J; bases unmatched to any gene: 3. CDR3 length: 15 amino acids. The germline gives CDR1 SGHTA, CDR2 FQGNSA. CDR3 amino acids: CASSLGGQPSYEQYF. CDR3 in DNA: TGTGCCAGCAGCTTAGGGGGACAGCCCTCCTACGAGCAGTACTTC.

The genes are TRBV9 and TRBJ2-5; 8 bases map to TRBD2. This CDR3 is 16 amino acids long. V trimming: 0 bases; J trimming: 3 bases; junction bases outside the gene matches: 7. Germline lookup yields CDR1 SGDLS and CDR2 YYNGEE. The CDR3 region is CASSVGVSGVEETQYF. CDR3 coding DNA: TGTGCCAGCAGCGTAGGAGTTAGCGGGGTCGAAGAGACCCAGTACTTC.